This entry lists 26 T cell receptor beta chains sequenced from one sample in a study of OX40 agonist ivuxolimab in advanced cancers. Data came from immunoSEQ multiplex PCR; TCRdb stores just in-frame clones and leaves some out. The sample carries tens of thousands of clones, 78% recorded once. The sequences come from CD4+ or CD8+ T cells sorted from blood, collected in a trial of the OX40 agonist ivuxolimab. The receptors originated from an adult with an advanced solid tumor such as melanoma, head and neck, liver or kidney cancer.

To note about this clone: The same CDR3 also results from other DNA sequences found in this sample. The V and J genes are TRBV5-1 and TRBJ2-1, with D possibly being TRBD1 (5 bases). The CDR3 covers 15 residues. Trimming stripped 0 bases from V and 1 base from J, with 8 bases between. CDR1 is SGHRS, CDR2 YFSETQ, per germline. The CDR3 region has the DNA TGCGCCAGCAGCTTGGAAGGGGCGTCCTACAATGAGCAGTTCTTC. Its translation is CASSLEGASYNEQFF.

The chain couples TRBV12-5 to TRBJ2-3; unclear D gene. The CDR3 totals 17 residues. Germline values: CDR1 LGHNT, CDR2 FRNRAP. V was pared by 6 bases and J by 4 bases, with 23 bases between. The CDR3 spells CASGLGLFTARADTQYF. As DNA, the CDR3 is TGTGCTAGTGGCCTAGGCCTGTTTACCGCTCGGGCAGATACGCAGTATTTT.

The rearrangement uses TRBV28 and TRBJ1-3; no firm D call. V gave up 4 bases and J gave up 0 bases, with 10 bases separating them. The CDR3 has 15 amino acids. Germline assignment: CDR1 MDHEN and CDR2 SYDVKM. CDR3 nucleotide sequence: TGTGCCAGCAGTTCCCTTCTCGGCTCTGGAAACACCATATATTTT. It is translated as CASSSLLGSGNTIYF.

The V call is TRBV6-1, the J call TRBJ1-1, with D possibly TRBD1 on 6 matching bases. The CDR3 extends over 13 amino acids. Germline CDR1 MNHNS, CDR2 SASEGT. The V gene lost 7 bases and the J gene lost 6 bases, with 15 bases spanning the gap. Here the CDR3 reads CASKATGRSEAFF. The CDR3 nucleotides are TGTGCCAGCAAGGCTACAGGGAGATCTGAAGCTTTCTTT.

The chain is built from TRBV11-3 and TRBJ2-1, with TRBD2 matching 13 bases. The CDR3 is 17 residues long. Germline CDR1 reads SGHNT; CDR2 reads YENEEA. V lost 0 bases and J lost 7; bases outside the gene matches: 6. DNA for the CDR3: TGTGCCAGCAGCTTAGATCCTCCGACTAGCGGGAGGAATGAGCAGTTCTTC. Translating gives CASSLDPPTSGRNEQFF.

The genes are TRBV6-4 and TRBJ2-2; no clear D gene. CDR3 size: 11 residues. V gave up 5 bases and J gave up 2 bases, with 0 bases separating them. CDR1 is MRHNA and CDR2 is SNTAGT in the germline V gene. For the CDR3, the DNA is TGTGCCAGCAGTAACACCGGGGAGCTGTTTTTT. It codes for CASSNTGELFF.

This clone was detected once. This rearrangement joins TRBV7-2 to TRBJ2-5, with D uncertain. V was clipped by 3 bases and J by 1 base, with 0 bases between them. CDR1 is SGHTA, CDR2 FQGNSA, per germline. There are 11 residues in the CDR3. In DNA form, the CDR3 reads TGTGCCAGCAGCTTCCAAGAGACCCAGTACTTC. Amino acids: CASSFQETQYF.

Only a few counts were recorded for this clone. The chain joins TRBV2 to TRBJ1-1; the D is unclear. Germline assignment: CDR1 SNHLY and CDR2 FYNNEI. This CDR3 has 11 amino acids. Trimming removed 1 base from V and 8 bases from J, with 5 bases in between. The CDR3 DNA reads as TGTGCCAGCAGTGAAGTGGCAGAAGCTTTCTTT. Translation gives CASSEVAEAFF.

The chain has TRBV19 and TRBJ2-5; 8 bases line up with TRBD1. Trimming removed 5 bases from V and 4 bases from J; junction bases left unmatched: 6. This CDR3 region has 14 residues. Germline-derived CDR1 and CDR2 are LNHDA and SQIVND (reference sequence). CDR3 residues: CASSDRGGSETQYF. The CDR3 DNA reads TGTGCCAGTAGTGACAGGGGCGGATCAGAGACCCAGTACTTC. Looking up the rest from reference TRBV19 and TRBJ2-5 gives the full variable domain: DGGITQSPKYLFRKEGQNVTLSCEQNLNHDAMYWYRQDPGQGLRLIYYSQIVNDFQKGDIAEGYSVSREKKESFPLTVTSAQKNPTAFYLCASSDRGGSETQYFGPGTRLLVL.

On this clone: The CDR3 does not end in the conserved phenylalanine or tryptophan, so this is likely a read error. The limits of the CDR3 on the DNA are not certain, so only TCRdb's listed CDR3 is given. The genes are TRBV29-1 and TRBJ2-7. Germline V lookup: CDR1 SQVTM, CDR2 ANQGSEA. The CDR3 is made up of 11 amino acids, end residues included. The CDR3 spells CSASVADSGAL.

The V gene is TRBV9, the J gene TRBJ2-3; D remains unclear. This CDR3 comprises 15 residues. The germline V gene encodes CDR1 SGDLS and CDR2 YYNGEE. V shed 0 bases and J shed 1 base, with 9 bases lying between them. The CDR3 sequence: CASSVGDTRTDTQYF. CDR3 coding DNA: TGTGCCAGCAGCGTAGGAGACACTCGCACAGATACGCAGTATTTT. Together with reference TRBV9 and TRBJ2-3, the CDR3 gives the full variable domain: DSGVTQTPKHLITATGQRVTLRCSPRSGDLSVYWYQQSLDQGLQFLIQYYNGEERAKGNILERFSAQQFPDLHSELNLSSLELGDSALYFCASSVGDTRTDTQYFGPGTRLTVL.

This rearrangement joins TRBV4-2 to TRBJ2-2, with 8 nucleotides matching TRBD1. The germline gives CDR1 LGHNA, CDR2 YNFKEQ. The CDR3 consists of 15 residues. V lost 3 bases and J lost 4; bases outside the gene matches: 4. For the CDR3, the DNA is TGTGCCAGCAGCCAGACAGGGGACTTCACCGGGGAGCTGTTTTTT. Translating gives CASSQTGDFTGELFF.

The chain joins TRBV25-1 to TRBJ2-1; 13 bases are a match to TRBD2. Looked up from germline, CDR1 is MGHDK and CDR2 is SYGVNS. The CDR3 runs 17 residues. V was clipped by 3 bases and J by 8 bases; unmatched bases: 10. CDR3 in amino acids: CASSDALLAGGGDEQFF. The CDR3 region has the DNA TGTGCCAGCAGTGACGCTCTACTAGCGGGGGGGGGCGATGAGCAGTTCTTC.

V gene TRBV10-2 combines with J gene TRBJ1-1; 7 nucleotides align to TRBD1. Germline loops: CDR1 WSHSY, CDR2 SAAADI. V gave up 4 bases and J gave up 1 base; unmatched junction bases: 9. This CDR3 is built from 16 residues. The CDR3 spells CASSGTRKGANTEAFF. CDR3 in DNA: TGCGCCAGCAGTGGGACTAGGAAGGGGGCGAACACTGAAGCTTTCTTT.

The genes are TRBV11-2 and TRBJ2-7; 9 positions agree with TRBD1. Trimming took 4 bases from V and 0 from J; bases not matched to a gene: 10. The CDR3 runs to 17 residues. Germline-derived CDR1 and CDR2 are SGHAT and FQNNGV. CDR3 coding DNA: TGTGCCAGCAGCTGGACCTCCGGGACAGGGACCTCCTACGAGCAGTACTTC. This translates into CASSWTSGTGTSYEQYF.

In this sample, this clone turned up once. V and J are TRBV7-9 and TRBJ2-6; a possible D gene is TRBD1 (5 bases). The germline V gene encodes CDR1 SEHNR and CDR2 FQNEAQ (reference sequence). V lost 5 bases and J lost 3, with 14 bases in between. CDR3 length equals 16 residues. This CDR3 reads CASSQEYRLGANVLTF. The CDR3 DNA reads as TGTGCCAGCAGCCAAGAGTACAGGCTTGGGGCCAACGTCCTGACTTTC.

As concerns this clone: Germline and junction disagree at one end, which may indicate a read error. The chain uses TRBV28 and TRBJ2-5, with 15 bases that match TRBD2. The germline V gene has CDR1 MDHEN and CDR2 SYDVKM. CDR3 length: 14 amino acids. The DNA of the CDR3 is TGTGCCAGCAGTTTATTCGGACTAGCGGGAGGGCAAAACTTC. It codes for CASSLFGLAGGQNF. Full variable domain (outside the CDR3, taken from reference TRBV28 and TRBJ2-5): DVKVTQSSRYLVKRTGEKVFLECVQDMDHENMFWYRQDPGLGLRLIYFSYDVKMKEKGDIPEGYSVSREKKERFSLILESASTNQTSMYLCASSLFGLAGGQNFGPGTRLLVL.

V usage is TRBV5-5 and J usage is TRBJ2-5; 8 bases map to TRBD2. The CDR3 runs to 15 residues. Germline-derived CDR1 and CDR2 are SGHKS and YYEKEE (reference sequence). V lost 3 bases, J lost 1 base, and 5 bases stayed unmatched. CDR3 nucleotides: TGTGCCAGCAGCTCCTTAGCGGGACCCCAAGAGACCCAGTACTTC. Amino acid sequence: CASSSLAGPQETQYF.

The rearrangement joins TRBV4-2 to TRBJ1-2; a possible D gene is TRBD1 (5 bases). The CDR3 has 14 amino acids. Germline V gene sequence: CDR1 LGHNA, CDR2 YNFKEQ. The ends were cut back, 8 bases at V and 2 bases at J, with 15 bases in the middle. Here the CDR3 DNA reads TGTGCCAGCCGGTATTTCGGGGGGAACTATGGCTACACCTTC. Translation: CASRYFGGNYGYTF.

This clone turned up a few times. The chain uses TRBV15 and TRBJ1-5, with 8 bases that match TRBD1. The CDR3 runs to 16 residues. Germline V lookup: CDR1 LNHNV, CDR2 YYDKDF (reference sequence). Losses at the gene ends were 0 bases for V and 5 bases for J; bases not matched to a gene: 6. The CDR3 region is CATSRDRQGKDQPQHF. The CDR3 nucleotides are TGTGCCACCAGCAGAGATAGACAGGGGAAGGATCAGCCCCAGCATTTT.

The gene calls are TRBV5-1 and TRBJ1-4; 8 nucleotides align to TRBD1. CDR1 and CDR2 (germline): SGHRS, YFSETQ. V lost 4 bases to trimming and J lost 7 bases; unmatched junction nucleotides: 12. This CDR3 spans 16 amino acids. Here the CDR3 DNA reads TGCGCCAGCAGCCAAAACGCGGGGCAGGGGGCTGAAAAACTGTTTTTT. It codes for CASSQNAGQGAEKLFF.

This chain uses TRBV7-2 with TRBJ1-2; TRBD1 matches at 7 bases. The CDR3 covers 15 residues. The V gene's germline CDR1 is SGHTA and CDR2 FQGNSA. With 5 bases clipped from V and 8 bases from J, the junction kept 14 bases outside the gene matches. The CDR3 DNA is TGTGCCAGCAGCACCCGACAGGGCATCATGGGGGGCTACACCTTC. This translates into CASSTRQGIMGGYTF.

This rearrangement joins TRBV18 to TRBJ2-3; 8 bases map to TRBD2. CDR1 and CDR2 from the germline V gene are KGHSH and LQKENI. The V gene end was trimmed by 6 bases and the J gene end by 3 bases; junction bases not matched to a gene: 5. The CDR3 runs to 14 residues. The CDR3 region has the DNA TGTGCCAGCTCCCCGAGCGGGAGTACAGATACGCAGTATTTT. Protein sequence: CASSPSGSTDTQYF.

V and J are TRBV29-1 and TRBJ1-2; D is unresolved. In germline, CDR1 is SQVTM, CDR2 ANQGSEA. The length of the CDR3 is 11 residues. The ends were cut back, 4 bases at V and 5 bases at J, with 8 bases in the middle. The DNA for the CDR3 is TGCAGCGTTGCAAAGTCTTATGGCTACACCTTC. It specifies CSVAKSYGYTF. Combining the CDR3 with reference TRBV29-1 and TRBJ1-2 gives the whole variable domain SAVISQKPSRDICQRGTSLTIQCQVDSQVTMMFWYRQQPGQSLTLIATANQGSEATYESGFVIDKFPISRPNLTFSTLTVSNMSPEDSSIYLCSVAKSYGYTFGSGTRLTVV.

The V call is TRBV7-6, the J call TRBJ1-1; possible D gene TRBD1, 5 bases. CDR1 is SGHVS and CDR2 is FNYEAQ in the germline V gene. This CDR3 contains 13 residues. V was clipped by 3 bases and J by 6 bases, with 11 bases between them. The CDR3 DNA follows: TGTGCCAGCAGCTTGCAGGGTAGCGCTGAAGCTTTCTTT. It translates to CASSLQGSAEAFF. The full variable domain, completed using reference TRBV7-6 and TRBJ1-1, is GAGVSQSPRYKVTKRGQDVALRCDPISGHVSLYWYRQALGQGPEFLTYFNYEAQQDKSGLPNDRFSAERPEGSISTLTIQRTEQRDSAMYRCASSLQGSAEAFFGQGTRLTVV.

The CDR3 bases are TGTGCCAGCAGCGGAATTAACTACGAGCAGTACTTC. It codes for CASSGINYEQYF. The rearrangement uses TRBV6-5 and TRBJ2-7; D is unclear. The V end lost 6 bases, the J end lost 3 bases, and 9 bases lay between the germline ends. The V gene's germline CDR1 is MNHEY and CDR2 SVGAGI. The CDR3 runs 12 residues.